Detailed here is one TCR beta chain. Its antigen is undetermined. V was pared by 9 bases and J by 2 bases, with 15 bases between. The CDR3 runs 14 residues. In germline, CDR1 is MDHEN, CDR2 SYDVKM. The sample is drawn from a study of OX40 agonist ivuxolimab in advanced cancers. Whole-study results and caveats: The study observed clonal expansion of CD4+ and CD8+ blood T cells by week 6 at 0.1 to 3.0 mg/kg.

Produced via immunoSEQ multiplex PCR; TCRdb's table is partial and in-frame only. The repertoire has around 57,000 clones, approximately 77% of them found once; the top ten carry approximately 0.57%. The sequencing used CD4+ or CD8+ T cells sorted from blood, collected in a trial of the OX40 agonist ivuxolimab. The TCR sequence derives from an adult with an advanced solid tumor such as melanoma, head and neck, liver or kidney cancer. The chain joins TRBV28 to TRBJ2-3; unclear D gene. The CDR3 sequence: CASNPLSTTDTQYF. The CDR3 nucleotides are TGTGCCAGTAACCCCCTGTCGACCACAGATACGCAGTATTTT. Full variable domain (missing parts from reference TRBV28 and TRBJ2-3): DVKVTQSSRYLVKRTGEKVFLECVQDMDHENMFWYRQDPGLGLRLIYFSYDVKMKEKGDIPEGYSVSREKKERFSLILESASTNQTSMYLCASNPLSTTDTQYFGPGTRLTVL.